The T cell receptor beta chain described here comes from a study of blood T cell repertoires in COVID-19. Study-wide context: Sample material is recorded as cDNA or gDNA derived from T cells, B-cell-depleted T cells, or PBMCs.

Germline CDR1 and CDR2: KGHSH and LQKENI. V was trimmed by 2 bases and J by 5 bases, leaving 9 bases between them. The CDR3 consists of 14 residues. Authors' methods: Amplification of reference gene primers was used by the study to estimate nucleated cell counts. Some clones are missing from TCRdb's copy, which holds only in-frame ones; the method was immunoSEQ multiplex PCR. That table furnishes V, J and clone size, whereas the DNA furnished D and trimming. The sample comprises 55,000 or so clones, 79% of which are singletons, and approximately 3% rests with the top ten. This clone appeared a few times.

Sample: peripheral blood. The origin of this receptor is a man aged 55 to 70 with acute or convalescent COVID-19. V usage is TRBV18 and J usage is TRBJ2-2; D perhaps matches TRBD2 (5 bases). CDR3 nucleotides: TGTGCCAGCTCACCAGTTAGGGAGACCGGGGAGCTGTTTTTT. Residues: CASSPVRETGELFF. The entire variable domain, with the rest obtained from reference TRBV18 and TRBJ2-2, is as follows: NAGVMQNPRHLVRRRGQEARLRCSPMKGHSHVYWYRQLPEEGLKFMVYLQKENIIDESGMPKERFSAEFPKEGPSILRIQQVVRGDSAAYFCASSPVRETGELFFGEGSRLTVL.